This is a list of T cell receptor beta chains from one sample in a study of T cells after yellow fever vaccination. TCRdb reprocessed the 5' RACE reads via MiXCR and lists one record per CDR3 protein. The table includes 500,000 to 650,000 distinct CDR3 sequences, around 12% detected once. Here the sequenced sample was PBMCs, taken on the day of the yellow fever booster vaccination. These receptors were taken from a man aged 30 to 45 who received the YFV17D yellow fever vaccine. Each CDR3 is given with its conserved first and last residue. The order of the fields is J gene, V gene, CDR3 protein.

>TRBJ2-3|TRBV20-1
CSARGRVSDGTQYF
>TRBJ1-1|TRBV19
CASSTAGRYTEAFF
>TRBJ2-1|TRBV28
CASKETSGIGEQFF
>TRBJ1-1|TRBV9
CASSAPGAGVAEAFF
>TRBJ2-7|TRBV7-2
CASSSVAGGPASREQYF
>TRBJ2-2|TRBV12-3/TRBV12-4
CASNINTGELFF
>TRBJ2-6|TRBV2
CASEQATGANVLTF
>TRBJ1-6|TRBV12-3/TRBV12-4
CASSSHNGSPLHF
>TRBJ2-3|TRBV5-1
CASSLSRVGGIGDTQYF
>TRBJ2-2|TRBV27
CASSLPGGHTGELFF
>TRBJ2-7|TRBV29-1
CSVAGQGGEQYF
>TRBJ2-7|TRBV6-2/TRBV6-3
CASSYLPLSYEQYF
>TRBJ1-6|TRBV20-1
CSAYRNSPLHF
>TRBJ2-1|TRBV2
CARQGSGTYNEQFF
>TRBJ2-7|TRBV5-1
CASSYETSLSEQYF
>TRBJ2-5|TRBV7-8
CASSPSGTGYLTQYF
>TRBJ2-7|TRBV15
CATSRDRGSYEQYF
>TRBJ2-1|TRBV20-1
CSARGDVDGSWDEQFF
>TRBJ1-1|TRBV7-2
CASSPRDRGWQGAFF
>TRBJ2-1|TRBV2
CASIAWTGGRGGQFF
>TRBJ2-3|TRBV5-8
CASSGMKGLEAHTQYF
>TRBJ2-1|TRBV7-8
CASRPGLTKYEQFF
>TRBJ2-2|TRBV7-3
CASSLGPTGAGELFF
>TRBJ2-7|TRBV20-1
CSASREGPYEQYF